A single sample is the source of the 25 T cell receptor beta chains below, sequenced in a study of graft-versus-host responses after intestinal transplantation. The protocol was immunoSEQ multiplex PCR, while the TCRdb copy is restricted to in-frame clones and leaves out a portion. The sample lists some 110,000 clones, 85% to 95% occurring once. No antigen has been identified for these receptors. Sequenced here: unstimulated CD8+ T cells sorted from spleen or lymph node cells, sampled before transplant. The receptors here all came from a human donor who was the organ donor for an intestinal transplant.

The J gene is TRBJ2-6, the V gene TRBV27; D remains unclear. The CDR3 consists of 13 residues. V was shortened by 8 bases and J by 1 base, with 6 bases between the two germline ends. The V gene's germline CDR1 is MNHEY and CDR2 SMNVEV (reference sequence). The CDR3 spells CASGHSGANVLTF. The CDR3 DNA follows: TGTGCCAGCGGTCATTCTGGGGCCAACGTCCTGACTTTC.

This clone showed up just once. The chain joins TRBV5-1 to TRBJ1-2, with D maybe TRBD1 (5 bases). Germline V gene lookup returns CDR1 SGHRS and CDR2 YFSETQ. CDR3 length: 18 amino acids. V dropped 5 bases and J dropped 0 bases, with 23 bases sitting between them. The CDR3 here is CASRPAHSQGPANYGYTF. The CDR3 DNA is TGCGCCAGCAGGCCGGCGCATTCGCAGGGTCCAGCTAACTATGGCTACACCTTC. The full variable domain, rest sourced from reference TRBV5-1 and TRBJ1-2, is KAGVTQTPRYLIKTRGQQVTLSCSPISGHRSVSWYQQTPGQGLQFLFEYFSETQRNKGNFPGRFSGRQFSNSRSEMNVSTLELGDSALYLCASRPAHSQGPANYGYTFGSGTRLTVV.

The chain carries TRBV28 and TRBJ1-2; TRBD1 agrees at 9 bases. The CDR3 extends over 14 amino acids. The V and J ends lost 4 bases and 8 bases, in that order; junction bases with no gene match: 8. CDR1 is MDHEN, CDR2 SYDVKM, per germline. CDR3: CASSSLQGARGYTF. The DNA for the CDR3 is TGTGCCAGCAGTTCTCTACAGGGGGCGCGGGGCTACACCTTC.

The V gene is TRBV10-3, the J gene TRBJ2-3; the D is unclear. The CDR3 has 14 residues. Trimming removed 0 bases from V and 5 bases from J, with 9 bases in between. Germline V gene sequence: CDR1 ENHRY, CDR2 SYGVKD. The CDR3 loop reads CAISESQRRDTQYF. The CDR3 bases are TGTGCCATCAGTGAGTCCCAGCGTAGAGATACGCAGTATTTT.

The chain uses TRBV6-1 and TRBJ1-2; no clear D. Germline V gives CDR1 MNHNS, CDR2 SASEGT. There are 15 residues in the CDR3. V lost 2 bases to trimming and J lost 3 bases, with 13 bases between them. CDR3 loop: CASSELQNNYYGYTF. DNA of the CDR3: TGTGCCAGCAGTGAACTACAGAACAATTACTATGGCTACACCTTC.

There are a few counts of this clone. The chain joins TRBV19 to TRBJ2-2, with TRBD1 as a possible D gene (6 bases). V dropped 5 bases and J dropped 5 bases, with 15 bases sitting between them. Germline V gene sequence: CDR1 LNHDA, CDR2 SQIVND (reference sequence). The CDR3 length is 15 residues. The CDR3 coding sequence is TGTGCCAGTAGTCCTCGGGCAGGGGTGACCGGGGAGCTGTTTTTT. Translation: CASSPRAGVTGELFF.

On this clone itself: Distinct nucleotide sequences in the sample also encode this CDR3. The rearrangement links TRBV10-3 to TRBJ1-5, with D possibly matching TRBD1 (6 bases). V was pared by 4 bases and J by 4 bases, with 8 bases between. Germline V gene sequence: CDR1 ENHRY, CDR2 SYGVKD. The CDR3 is 13 residues long. The CDR3 protein is CAISGTGNQPQHF. DNA for the CDR3: TGTGCCATCAGTGGAACAGGGAATCAGCCCCAGCATTTT.

The gene calls are TRBV11-3 and TRBJ2-2; 9 nucleotides match TRBD1. The CDR3 consists of 17 residues. With V trimmed by 7 bases and J by 0 bases, 9 bases remained unmatched. Looked up from germline, CDR1 is SGHNT and CDR2 is YENEEA. The CDR3 coding sequence is TGTGCCAGCATCGTTACAGGGGGCCGCGCGAACACCGGGGAGCTGTTTTTT. As protein: CASIVTGGRANTGELFF.

The chain uses TRBV2 and TRBJ2-7; TRBD1 aligns across 11 bases. Trimming removed 3 bases from V and 3 bases from J; junction bases left unmatched: 7. The CDR3 runs to 16 residues. The germline CDR1 and CDR2 sequences are SNHLY and FYNNEI. CDR3 sequence reads: CASSEPGGQGVYEQYF. As DNA, the CDR3 is TGTGCCAGCAGTGAGCCGGGGGGACAGGGGGTCTACGAGCAGTACTTC.

This clone was seen more than once but under ten times. This chain links TRBV28 with TRBJ2-5, with D possibly TRBD2 on 7 matching bases. V lost 6 bases, J lost 4 bases, and 18 bases lay in between. The CDR3 has 15 amino acids. In germline, CDR1 is MDHEN, CDR2 SYDVKM. The CDR3 coding sequence is TGTGCCAGCAGCTTGGGGAGGGGAGGGGGAGAGACCCAGTACTTC. It yields the protein CASSLGRGGGETQYF.

The gene calls are TRBV23-1 and TRBJ2-1; 8 positions match TRBD1. TRBV23-1 is reported as an ORF; its role is uncertain. J gave up 6 bases and V 0 bases, and 10 bases lay outside the gene matches. The CDR3 spans 17 residues. The CDR3 DNA reads TGCGCCAGCAGTCAATCATCCTCCAGGGGGCCCCGCAATGAGCAGTTCTTC. Protein sequence: CASSQSSSRGPRNEQFF.

V is TRBV10-3 and J is TRBJ2-7; D is uncertain. The germline V gene has CDR1 ENHRY and CDR2 SYGVKD. With 4 bases removed from V and 2 bases from J, the gap between germline ends came to 15 bases. CDR3 length: 15 amino acids. The CDR3 nucleotides are TGTGCCATCAGTGCTGACGGGCGAATAACCTACGAGCAGTACTTC. Its translation is CAISADGRITYEQYF.

Concerning this clone itself: Other DNA sequences of this sample code for an identical CDR3. V and J are TRBV9 and TRBJ2-1; D might be TRBD2 (7 bases). The ends were cut back, 2 bases at V and 7 bases at J, with 10 bases in the middle. The CDR3 contains 13 residues. Germline V gene lookup returns CDR1 SGDLS and CDR2 YYNGEE. CDR3 residues: CASSVGGGNEQFF. DNA for the CDR3: TGTGCCAGCAGCGTGGGAGGGGGGAATGAGCAGTTCTTC.

In this sample, this clone turned up once. The CDR3 bases are TGTGCCAGCATCTCACTACAGGGATACGAGCAGTACTTC. It encodes CASISLQGYEQYF. The chain recombines TRBV7-9 with TRBJ2-7; TRBD1 might be the D (6 bases). Deletions cut 7 bases from V and 4 bases from J, with 14 bases between. Germline CDR1 and CDR2: SEHNR and FQNEAQ (reference sequence). This CDR3 has 13 residues.

The J gene is TRBJ2-5, the V gene TRBV28; no clear D gene. The end of the DNA is better explained by TRBJ2-7, so the J call may be wrong. Per germline, CDR1 MDHEN and CDR2 SYDVKM. This CDR3 has 16 amino acids. The DNA for the CDR3 is TGTGCCAGCAGTTTAGTCCCGGCAGCATCCCTTTACGAGCAGTACTTC. Translation: CASSLVPAASLYEQYF.

The V gene is TRBV4-1, the J gene TRBJ1-1; TRBD1 might be the D (5 bases). V was cut by 1 base and J by 0 bases, with 9 bases left in between. The CDR3 runs to 15 residues. CDR1 is MGHRA, CDR2 YSYEKL, per germline. The CDR3 sequence: CASSQGQFMNTEAFF. CDR3 DNA sequence: TGCGCCAGCAGCCAAGGACAGTTTATGAACACTGAAGCTTTCTTT.

CDR3 in amino acids: CASSLTSGIGYTGELFF. The CDR3 nucleotides read TGTGCCAGCAGCTTAACTAGCGGGATTGGATACACCGGGGAGCTGTTTTTT. The J gene is TRBJ2-2, the V gene TRBV7-8, with 10 bases identical to TRBD2. CDR3 size: 17 residues. The germline V gene encodes CDR1 SGHVS and CDR2 FQNEAQ. Unmatched junction bases numbered 6, after V lost 2 bases and J lost 3 bases. The variable domain in full, with the rest retrieved from reference TRBV7-8 and TRBJ2-2, is GAGVSQSPRYKVAKRGQDVALRCDPISGHVSLFWYQQALGQGPEFLTYFQNEAQLDKSGLPSDRFFAERPEGSVSTLKIQRTQQEDSAVYLCASSLTSGIGYTGELFFGEGSRLTVL.

V usage is TRBV10-3 and J usage is TRBJ1-1; D call uncertain. The germline CDR1 and CDR2 sequences are ENHRY and SYGVKD. V lost 0 bases and J 1 base, leaving 3 bases between the germline ends. This CDR3 has 13 residues. This CDR3 reads CAISESGNTEAFF. CDR3 nucleotides: TGTGCCATCAGTGAGTCCGGGAACACTGAAGCTTTCTTT.

This chain links TRBV27 with TRBJ2-7; D possibly corresponds to TRBD1 (5 bases). Germline CDR1 is MNHEY and CDR2 is SMNVEV (reference sequence). Trimming took 3 bases from V and 4 from J, leaving 19 bases between them. The CDR3 has 16 amino acids. The CDR3 sequence is CASSFRGLSSLYEQYF. CDR3 DNA sequence: TGTGCCAGCAGTTTTAGGGGCTTGTCCTCCCTATACGAGCAGTACTTC.

The chain recombines TRBV14 with TRBJ2-6, with D possibly being TRBD1 (5 bases). Trimming took off 3 bases at V and 0 bases at J, with 18 bases between the two ends. Germline V gene data show CDR1 as SGHDN and CDR2 as FVKESK. CDR3 length: 19 residues. The CDR3 DNA reads TGTGCCAGCAGCCACCATACCCCAGGGATCTACTCTGGGGCCAACGTCCTGACTTTC. It translates to CASSHHTPGIYSGANVLTF.

The rearrangement uses TRBV2 and TRBJ1-4; the match to TRBD1 covers 9 bases. Germline V lookup: CDR1 SNHLY, CDR2 FYNNEI. After removal of 5 bases from V and 6 bases from J, the junction contained 10 bases not matched to a gene. The CDR3 is made up of 16 amino acids. The CDR3 DNA reads as TGTGCCAGCAGTATTACCTGGACAGGGGCAGATGAAAAACTGTTTTTT. It is translated as CASSITWTGADEKLFF. Filled out from reference TRBV2 and TRBJ1-4, the complete variable domain reads EPEVTQTPSHQVTQMGQEVILRCVPISNHLYFYWYRQILGQKVEFLVSFYNNEISEKSEIFDDQFSVERPDGSNFTLKIRSTKLEDSAMYFCASSITWTGADEKLFFGSGTQLSVL.

V usage is TRBV4-1 and J usage is TRBJ2-7; tentative D call: TRBD2 (5 bases). V lost 5 bases and J lost 6, with 11 bases in between. The CDR3 totals 12 residues. The germline V gene has CDR1 MGHRA and CDR2 YSYEKL. The CDR3 spells CASSFGLGEQYF. In DNA form, the CDR3 reads TGCGCCAGCAGCTTTGGACTTGGCGAGCAGTACTTC.

This chain uses TRBV5-6 with TRBJ2-7; TRBD1 or TRBD2 may be the D gene (5 bases each). V was shortened by 4 bases and J by 3 bases, with 11 bases between the two germline ends. Germline V gives CDR1 SGHDT, CDR2 YYEEEE. The length of the CDR3 is 13 residues. DNA of the CDR3: TGTGCCAGCAGCCGTGGGGACCGCTACGAGCAGTACTTC. It translates to CASSRGDRYEQYF.

This clone turned up a few times. Other DNA sequences of this sample code for an identical CDR3. This chain connects TRBV6-5 to TRBJ2-6; a weak D match, TRBD2 (6 bases). Per germline, CDR1 MNHEY and CDR2 SVGAGI. Deletions cut 2 bases from V and 4 bases from J, with 9 bases between. CDR3 size: 15 residues. The CDR3 nucleotides read TGTGCCAGCAGTTACGGTCGGGGGGGGGCCAACGTCCTGACTTTC. Translated, it gives CASSYGRGGANVLTF.

This clone was recorded once. The rearrangement joins TRBV19 to TRBJ1-1; D uncertain. CDR1 is LNHDA, CDR2 SQIVND, per germline (reference sequence). The CDR3 is made up of 14 amino acids. The V end lost 5 bases, the J end lost 0 bases, and 10 bases lay between the germline ends. Written as DNA, the CDR3 is TGTGCCAGTAGTCCACGGCTCCTGAACACTGAAGCTTTCTTT. It codes for CASSPRLLNTEAFF.